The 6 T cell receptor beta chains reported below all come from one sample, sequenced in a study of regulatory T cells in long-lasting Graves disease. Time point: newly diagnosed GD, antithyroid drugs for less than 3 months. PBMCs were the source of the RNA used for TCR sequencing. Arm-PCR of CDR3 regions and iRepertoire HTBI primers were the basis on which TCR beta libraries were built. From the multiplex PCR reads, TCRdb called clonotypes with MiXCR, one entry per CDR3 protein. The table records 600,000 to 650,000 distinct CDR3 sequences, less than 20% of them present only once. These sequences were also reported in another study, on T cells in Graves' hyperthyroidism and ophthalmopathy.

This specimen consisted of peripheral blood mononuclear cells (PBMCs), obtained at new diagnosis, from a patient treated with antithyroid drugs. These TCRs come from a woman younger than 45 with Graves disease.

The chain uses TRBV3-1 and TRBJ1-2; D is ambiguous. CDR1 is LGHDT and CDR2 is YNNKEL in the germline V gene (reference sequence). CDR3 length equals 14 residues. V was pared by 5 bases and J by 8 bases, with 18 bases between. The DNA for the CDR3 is TGTGCCAGCAGCTCGCGGGCCTCTCTTGGGGGCTACACCTTC. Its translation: CASSSRASLGGYTF.

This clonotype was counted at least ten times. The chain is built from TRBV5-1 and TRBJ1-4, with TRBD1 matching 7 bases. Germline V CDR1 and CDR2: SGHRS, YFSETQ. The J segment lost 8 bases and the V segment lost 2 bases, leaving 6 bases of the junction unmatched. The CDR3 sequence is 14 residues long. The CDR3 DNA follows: TGCGCCAGCAGCTTCGACAGGGTTGGAGAAAAACTGTTTTTT. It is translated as CASSFDRVGEKLFF.

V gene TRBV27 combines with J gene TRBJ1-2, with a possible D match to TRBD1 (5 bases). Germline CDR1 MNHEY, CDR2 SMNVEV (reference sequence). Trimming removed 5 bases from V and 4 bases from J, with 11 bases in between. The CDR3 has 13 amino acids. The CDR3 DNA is TGTGCCAGCAGTACTATCGGGGGCTATGGCTACACCTTC. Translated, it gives CASSTIGGYGYTF.

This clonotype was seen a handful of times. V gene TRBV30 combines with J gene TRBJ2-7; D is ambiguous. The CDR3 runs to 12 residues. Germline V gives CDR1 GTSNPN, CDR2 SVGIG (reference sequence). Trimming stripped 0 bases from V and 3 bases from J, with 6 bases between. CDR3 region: CAWSVPSYEQYF. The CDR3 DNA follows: TGTGCCTGGAGTGTACCTAGCTACGAGCAGTACTTC. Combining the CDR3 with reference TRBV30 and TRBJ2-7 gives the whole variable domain SQTIHQWPATLVQPVGSPLSLECTVEGTSNPNLYWYRQAAGRGLQLLFYSVGIGQISSEVPQNLSASRPQDRQFILSSKKLLLSDSGFYLCAWSVPSYEQYFGPGTRLTVT.

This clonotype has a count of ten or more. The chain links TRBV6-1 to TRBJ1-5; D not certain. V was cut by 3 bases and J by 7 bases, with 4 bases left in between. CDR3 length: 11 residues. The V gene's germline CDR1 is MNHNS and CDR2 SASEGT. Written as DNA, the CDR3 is TGTGCCAGCAGTGATTTCCAGCCCCAGCATTTT. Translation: CASSDFQPQHF.

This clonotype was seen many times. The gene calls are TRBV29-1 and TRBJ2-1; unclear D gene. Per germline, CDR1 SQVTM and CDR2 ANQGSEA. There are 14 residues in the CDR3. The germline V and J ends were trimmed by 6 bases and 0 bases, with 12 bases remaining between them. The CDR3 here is CSVRFGLSYNEQFF. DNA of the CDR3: TGCAGCGTCCGTTTCGGCCTCTCCTACAATGAGCAGTTCTTC.